This T cell receptor (beta chain) was recovered during a study of blood T cell repertoires in COVID-19. In the study overall: Sample material is recorded as cDNA or gDNA derived from T cells, B-cell-depleted T cells, or PBMCs.

Methods used by the authors: Amplification of reference gene primers was used by the study to estimate nucleated cell counts. The protocol was immunoSEQ multiplex PCR, while the TCRdb copy is restricted to in-frame clones and leaves out a portion. Clone size and V and J calls were adopted from that table, with D and trimming inferred from the DNA. This sample has almost 400,000 clones, with about 90% found just once. V was clipped by 2 bases and J by 2 bases, with 7 bases between them. The CDR3 runs 14 residues. Germline assignment: CDR1 SEHNR and CDR2 FQNEAQ (reference sequence). J is TRBJ1-3 and V is TRBV7-9, with D perhaps matching TRBD1 (6 bases). The sequence was collected from a woman between 55 and 75 years old with COVID-19, enrolled during active disease. The material sequenced was peripheral blood. CDR3 protein: CASSLQGTGNTIYF. Here the CDR3 DNA reads TGTGCCAGCAGCTTACAGGGGACTGGAAACACCATATATTTT.